The 28 T cell receptor beta chains below come from one sample, sequenced in a study of blood T cell repertoires in COVID-19. Measured with immunoSEQ multiplex PCR; TCRdb has only the in-frame clones, and not every one. The data show 150,000 to 200,000 clones, roughly 80% seen once. The specimen was peripheral blood. The source of these receptors is a woman in her 30s with acute or convalescent COVID-19.

The chain is built from TRBV6-5 and TRBJ1-4; D gene uncertain. The V end was cut by 2 bases, the J end by 7 bases, with 11 bases between. CDR1 is MNHEY and CDR2 is SVGAGI in the germline V gene. This CDR3 is built from 14 residues. The CDR3 protein is CASSYRAEGEKLFF. The CDR3 bases are TGTGCCAGCAGTTACCGGGCAGAGGGTGAAAAACTGTTTTTT.

The chain combines TRBV27 with TRBJ1-2; possibly TRBD1 for D (6 bases). The V end was cut by 5 bases, the J end by 4 bases, with 11 bases between. This CDR3 is 13 amino acids long. Looked up from germline, CDR1 is MNHEY and CDR2 is SMNVEV (reference sequence). CDR3 coding DNA: TGTGCCAGCAGTCCTACGACAGGCTATGGCTACACCTTC. This codes for CASSPTTGYGYTF.

This clone was seen only once. The rearrangement links TRBV28 to TRBJ2-7; maybe TRBD2 (6 bases). Per germline, CDR1 MDHEN and CDR2 SYDVKM. The V and J ends lost 2 bases and 2 bases respectively, with 10 bases between them. This CDR3 region has 14 residues. The CDR3 spells CASSLGGYTYEQYF. In nucleotides, the CDR3 is TGTGCCAGCAGTTTAGGGGGGTACACCTACGAGCAGTACTTC.

The chain has TRBV7-9 and TRBJ1-2; 8 bases are shared with TRBD1. Trimming cost V 2 bases and J 5 bases; bases outside gene matches: 10. Germline V gives CDR1 SEHNR, CDR2 FQNEAQ (reference sequence). This CDR3 has 16 residues. This chain's CDR3 is CASSLQGAQVPYGYTF. CDR3 DNA sequence: TGTGCCAGCAGCTTACAGGGGGCGCAGGTCCCATATGGCTACACCTTC.

The V and J genes are TRBV3-1 (or the pseudogene TRBV3-2) and TRBJ1-5, with 8 nucleotides matching TRBD1. The CDR3 has 16 amino acids. V gave up 4 bases and J gave up 1 base; unmatched junction bases: 6. Germline lookup yields CDR1 LGHDT and CDR2 YNNKEL (reference sequence). Here the CDR3 reads CASSRIRGRSNQPQHF. The CDR3 DNA is TGTGCCAGCAGCCGAATCAGGGGGCGAAGCAATCAGCCCCAGCATTTT.

The chain recombines TRBV5-5 with TRBJ2-3; 7 bases align to TRBD2. The CDR3 is 16 residues long. The germline gives CDR1 SGHKS, CDR2 YYEKEE (reference sequence). V gave up 2 bases and J gave up 4 bases; unmatched junction bases: 10. DNA of the CDR3: TGTGCCAGCAGCTTTCGAGGGACTAACCAGCCAGATACGCAGTATTTT. It is translated as CASSFRGTNQPDTQYF.

Of note for this clone: An end of the junction differs from the germline gene, which may be a read error. This chain connects TRBV10-3 to TRBJ1-5; possibly TRBD1 for D (6 bases). Germline loops: CDR1 ENHRY, CDR2 SYGVKD. CDR3 length equals 17 residues. Here the CDR3 reads CAIREGGGARGSQPQHF. The CDR3 DNA follows: TGTGCCATCCGTGAGGGCGGGGGGGCCAGGGGCAGTCAGCCCCAGCATTTT.

This clone was detected once. The V call is TRBV27, the J call TRBJ1-2; perhaps TRBD1 as D (5 bases). CDR3 size: 13 residues. Germline V CDR1 and CDR2: MNHEY, SMNVEV (reference sequence). The germline V and J ends were trimmed by 3 bases and 1 base, with 6 bases remaining between them. The CDR3 here is CASSLGLNYGYTF. In DNA form, the CDR3 reads TGTGCCAGCAGTTTGGGACTTAACTATGGCTACACCTTC.

This rearrangement joins TRBV5-1 to TRBJ1-2, with no clear D. Germline CDR1 and CDR2: SGHRS and YFSETQ. V lost 0 bases and J 4 bases, leaving 4 bases between the germline ends. The CDR3 is 12 residues long. Written as DNA, the CDR3 is TGCGCCAGCAGCTTGGCCAGCTATGGCTACACCTTC. Protein: CASSLASYGYTF.

The genes are TRBV27 and TRBJ1-2; D may be TRBD1 (5 bases). Germline V gene lookup returns CDR1 MNHEY and CDR2 SMNVEV (reference sequence). The length of the CDR3 is 15 residues. With 3 bases removed from V and 2 bases from J, the gap between germline ends came to 13 bases. CDR3 sequence reads: CASSFSGRRNYGYTF. CDR3 DNA sequence: TGTGCCAGCAGTTTTTCAGGGAGGAGGAACTATGGCTACACCTTC.

This chain joins TRBV15 and TRBJ2-1; tentative D call: TRBD2 (6 bases). The V and J ends lost 0 bases and 5 bases respectively, with 11 bases between them. In germline, CDR1 is LNHNV, CDR2 YYDKDF (reference sequence). The CDR3 sequence is 15 residues long. CDR3 sequence: CATSRDGDFHNEQFF. As DNA, the CDR3 is TGTGCCACCAGCAGAGATGGGGACTTTCACAATGAGCAGTTCTTC.

CDR3 sequence (DNA): TGTGCCAGCAGCTTAATGATAGCGGGGGGTCTGAATGAGCAGTTCTTC. It specifies CASSLMIAGGLNEQFF. The rearrangement joins TRBV7-3 to TRBJ2-1; 10 positions match TRBD2. CDR1 is SGHTA and CDR2 is FQGTGA in the germline V gene. V dropped 1 base and J dropped 7; count of bases not matched to a gene: 7. CDR3 length equals 16 residues.

This CDR3 reads CASSSNRGLGGYTF. CDR3 nucleotide sequence: TGTGCCAGCAGTTCCAACAGGGGGCTTGGTGGCTACACCTTC. This rearrangement joins TRBV6-2 or TRBV6-3 to TRBJ1-2; 9 nucleotides line up with TRBD1. The CDR3 is 14 amino acids. With V trimmed by 4 bases and J by 7 bases, 7 bases remained unmatched. CDR1 and CDR2 from the germline V gene are MNHEY and SVGEGT.

The chain employs TRBV28 and TRBJ1-5; D is possibly TRBD1 (6 bases). V lost 7 bases and J lost 4, with 11 bases in between. Per the germline V gene, CDR1 is MDHEN and CDR2 is SYDVKM. There are 13 residues in the CDR3. Here the CDR3 reads CASNSQGNQPQHF. The CDR3 DNA sequence: TGTGCCAGCAACTCTCAGGGGAATCAGCCCCAGCATTTT.

The V gene is TRBV5-1, the J gene TRBJ2-1; D call uncertain. Trimming cost V 4 bases and J 5 bases, with 4 bases left between them. Germline values: CDR1 SGHRS, CDR2 YFSETQ. The CDR3 contains 11 residues. The DNA of the CDR3 is TGCGCCAGCAGCGCGGACAATGAGCAGTTCTTC. This sequence encodes CASSADNEQFF.

The table lists this clone with a count of one. V and J are TRBV6-5 and TRBJ1-2; the D is unclear. This CDR3 comprises 12 residues. The germline V gene encodes CDR1 MNHEY and CDR2 SVGAGI. V was pared by 5 bases and J by 8 bases, with 12 bases between. The CDR3 DNA is TGTGCCAGCAGTCCAAATCGGTACGGCTACACCTTC. Amino acids: CASSPNRYGYTF.

The CDR3 DNA reads TGTGCCAGCAGTCCCCCCGGGCAGCCCCAGCATTTT. Translated, it gives CASSPPGQPQHF. This chain connects TRBV27 to TRBJ1-5; no firm D call. The V end lost 5 bases, the J end lost 7 bases, and 9 bases lay between the germline ends. The germline CDR1 and CDR2 sequences are MNHEY and SMNVEV (reference sequence). This CDR3 region has 12 residues.

On this clone: Other DNA sequences in the same sample also yield this CDR3. This chain links TRBV6-2 or TRBV6-3 with TRBJ2-3; TRBD2 aligns across 12 bases. J was trimmed by 1 base and V by 6 bases; bases with no gene match: 2. The CDR3 extends over 15 amino acids. Germline-derived CDR1 and CDR2 are MNHEY and SVGEGT. The CDR3 region has the DNA TGTGCCAGCAGCCGACTAGCGGGAGGCACAGATACGCAGTATTTT. Translation: CASSRLAGGTDTQYF.

The genes are TRBV5-6 and TRBJ2-1; 7 bases agree with TRBD2. V was clipped by 6 bases and J by 0 bases; unmatched bases: 9. The CDR3 contains 16 residues. Germline V gene lookup returns CDR1 SGHDT and CDR2 YYEEEE. The CDR3 region is CASTVWGGSSYNEQFF. CDR3 nucleotides: TGTGCCAGCACCGTTTGGGGCGGGAGCTCCTACAATGAGCAGTTCTTC. Full variable domain (outside the CDR3, taken from reference TRBV5-6 and TRBJ2-1): DAGVTQSPTHLIKTRGQQVTLRCSPKSGHDTVSWYQQALGQGPQFIFQYYEEEERQRGNFPDRFSGHQFPNYSSELNVNALLLGDSALYLCASTVWGGSSYNEQFFGPGTRLTVL.

The V and J genes are TRBV9 and TRBJ1-1; the D is unclear. Germline V gene lookup returns CDR1 SGDLS and CDR2 YYNGEE. CDR3 length: 12 amino acids. Trimming left V 0 bases short and J 8 bases short, with 8 bases between. CDR3 residues: CASSVDRGEAFF. The CDR3 DNA is TGTGCCAGCAGCGTAGATCGAGGGGAAGCTTTCTTT.

The J gene is TRBJ2-2, the V gene TRBV6-5; maybe TRBD1 (6 bases). CDR1 MNHEY and CDR2 SVGAGI come from the germline V gene. V dropped 8 bases and J dropped 5 bases, with 9 bases sitting between them. The length of the CDR3 is 12 residues. CDR3 loop: CASWGQTGELFF. CDR3 sequence (DNA): TGTGCCAGCTGGGGGCAGACCGGGGAGCTGTTTTTT.

The gene calls are TRBV4-1 and TRBJ1-1; D ambiguous. Trimming shortened V by 2 bases and J by 3 bases, and 16 bases separated the two germline ends. The CDR3 loop spans 16 amino acids. Looked up from germline, CDR1 is MGHRA and CDR2 is YSYEKL. The DNA for the CDR3 is TGCGCCAGCAGCCAATCTACTCCCGGGAGGGACACTGAAGCTTTCTTT. This sequence encodes CASSQSTPGRDTEAFF.

This clone has only a few counts. Distinct nucleotide sequences in the sample also encode this CDR3. The gene calls are TRBV6-5 and TRBJ2-5, with 8 positions matching TRBD2. The V and J ends lost 5 bases and 1 base, in that order; junction bases with no gene match: 3. CDR3 length equals 14 residues. CDR1 is MNHEY, CDR2 SVGAGI, per germline. CDR3 DNA: TGTGCCAGCAGTCCGGGACTAGTCCAAGAGACCCAGTACTTC. Translated, it gives CASSPGLVQETQYF.

V gene TRBV12-5 combines with J gene TRBJ2-5, with D possibly TRBD1 on 6 matching bases. The germline V gene has CDR1 LGHNT and CDR2 FRNRAP. Trimming removed 7 bases at V and 7 bases at J, with 25 bases between. The CDR3 contains 16 residues. The DNA for the CDR3 is TGTGCTAGTGCCCCGAGGGCAGGGGCAGTATCGGGGACCCAGTACTTC. Amino acid sequence: CASAPRAGAVSGTQYF. Based on the CDR3 plus reference TRBV12-5 and TRBJ2-5, the full variable domain is DARVTQTPRHKVTEMGQEVTMRCQPILGHNTVFWYRQTMMQGLELLAYFRNRAPLDDSGMPKDRFSAEMPDATLATLKIQPSEPRDSAVYFCASAPRAGAVSGTQYFGPGTRLLVL.

The rearrangement links TRBV14 to TRBJ1-1; possible D gene TRBD1, 6 bases. V lost 1 base and J lost 11, with 14 bases in between. The CDR3 is 13 residues long. Germline-derived CDR1 and CDR2 are SGHDN and FVKESK. The CDR3 DNA reads as TGTGCCAGCAGCCAAGTAGGGGGACAAGAGGCTTTCTTT. The encoded protein is CASSQVGGQEAFF.

This chain links TRBV20-1 with TRBJ2-3, with 11 bases fitting TRBD2. Germline CDR1 is DFQATT and CDR2 is SNEGSKA (reference sequence). The CDR3 contains 17 residues. V dropped 3 bases and J dropped 4; count of bases not matched to a gene: 12. DNA for the CDR3: TGCAGTGCTAGTCTAGCGGGGGGCCCAGTTGGGGCAGATACGCAGTATTTT. As protein: CSASLAGGPVGADTQYF.

This chain uses TRBV10-1 with TRBJ2-2; D gene unclear. The CDR3 is 15 amino acids. Between the trimmed V and J ends, which lost 6 bases and 5 bases, there was a span of 16 bases. CDR1 WNHNN and CDR2 SYGVQD come from the germline V gene (reference sequence). The CDR3 loop is CASSPSAGGTGELFF. As DNA, the CDR3 is TGCGCCAGCAGCCCCTCAGCAGGTGGAACCGGGGAGCTGTTTTTT.

The chain is built from TRBV7-9 and TRBJ2-3, with D hard to call. The CDR3 is 15 amino acids. In germline, CDR1 is SEHNR, CDR2 FQNEAQ (reference sequence). Trimming cost V 2 bases and J 1 base, with 10 bases left between them. The DNA for the CDR3 is TGTGCCAGCAGCTTATCGGGTTCAGGCACAGATACGCAGTATTTT. Protein sequence: CASSLSGSGTDTQYF. Together with reference TRBV7-9 and TRBJ2-3, the CDR3 gives the full variable domain: DTGVSQNPRHKITKRGQNVTFRCDPISEHNRLYWYRQTLGQGPEFLTYFQNEAQLEKSRLLSDRFSAERPKGSFSTLEIQRTEQGDSAMYLCASSLSGSGTDTQYFGPGTRLTVL.